This entry lists 17 T cell receptor beta chains sequenced from one sample in a study of blood T cell repertoires in COVID-19. Clones were read by immunoSEQ multiplex PCR, and TCRdb kept only the in-frame ones, dropping some. The table records fewer than 350,000 clones, 75% to 90% of them present only once. The sample was peripheral blood. The receptors originated from a woman aged 30 to 39 who had recovered from COVID-19.

Of note for this clone: This same CDR3 is encoded by further DNA sequences in the sample. In DNA form, the CDR3 reads TGTGCCAGCTCACCCGGGACTGCCACCGGGGAGCTGTTTTTT. Residues: CASSPGTATGELFF. The chain uses TRBV18 and TRBJ2-2; tentatively, D is TRBD2 (6 bases). Between the trimmed V and J ends, which lost 3 bases and 4 bases, there was a span of 9 bases. Germline CDR1 is KGHSH and CDR2 is LQKENI. The CDR3 covers 14 residues.

On this clone itself: A much larger clone differs from this one at a single base, so this may be a read error. The gene calls are TRBV27 and TRBJ2-7; D call uncertain. CDR3 length equals 11 residues. With 5 bases removed from V and 1 base from J, the gap between germline ends came to 3 bases. Per the germline V gene, CDR1 is MNHEY and CDR2 is SMNVEV (reference sequence). CDR3 sequence reads: CASSPSYEQYF. The CDR3 DNA sequence: TGTGCCAGCAGTCCGTCCTACGAGCAGTACTTC.

The chain recombines TRBV5-1 with TRBJ2-7; D ambiguous. This CDR3 has 15 amino acids. Germline V gives CDR1 SGHRS, CDR2 YFSETQ. V gave up 5 bases and J gave up 3 bases, with 18 bases separating them. CDR3 loop: CASSSSPAQNYEQYF. The CDR3 DNA follows: TGCGCCAGCAGTAGCAGTCCGGCCCAAAACTACGAGCAGTACTTC.

V gene TRBV6-5 combines with J gene TRBJ2-1, with 7 positions matching TRBD2. V was pared by 7 bases and J by 9 bases, with 9 bases of the junction left unmatched. The CDR3 spans 13 residues. The germline gives CDR1 MNHEY, CDR2 SVGAGI. This CDR3 reads CASIKRGLGEQFF. In DNA form, the CDR3 reads TGTGCCAGCATAAAGCGGGGTTTGGGTGAGCAGTTCTTC.

This chain connects TRBV6-5 to TRBJ1-5, with 7 bases fitting TRBD1. V dropped 6 bases and J dropped 2; count of bases not matched to a gene: 4. This CDR3 region has 14 residues. Germline V lookup: CDR1 MNHEY, CDR2 SVGAGI. The DNA of the CDR3 is TGTGCCAGCAGGAAAACAGGGGGCAATCAGCCCCAGCATTTT. Its translation is CASRKTGGNQPQHF.

This chain joins TRBV18 and TRBJ2-7, with TRBD1 as a possible D gene (5 bases). CDR1 is KGHSH, CDR2 LQKENI, per germline. V was clipped by 0 bases and J by 3 bases, with 9 bases between them. The CDR3 is 14 amino acids. The CDR3 region has the DNA TGTGCCAGCTCACCACCGTTTCAGGGCTACGAGCAGTACTTC. Encoded protein: CASSPPFQGYEQYF. The full variable domain, rest sourced from reference TRBV18 and TRBJ2-7, is NAGVMQNPRHLVRRRGQEARLRCSPMKGHSHVYWYRQLPEEGLKFMVYLQKENIIDESGMPKERFSAEFPKEGPSILRIQQVVRGDSAAYFCASSPPFQGYEQYFGPGTRLTVT.

The chain has TRBV18 and TRBJ1-4, with TRBD1 as a possible D gene (6 bases). In germline, CDR1 is KGHSH, CDR2 LQKENI. V gave up 5 bases and J gave up 5 bases, with 12 bases separating them. CDR3 length: 14 amino acids. This CDR3 is CASSMDSANEKLFF. CDR3 nucleotide sequence: TGTGCCAGCTCAATGGACAGCGCAAATGAAAAACTGTTTTTT.

This clone was seen only once. This rearrangement joins TRBV2 to TRBJ1-1; 7 bases map to TRBD1. The CDR3 extends over 15 amino acids. Germline V gene sequence: CDR1 SNHLY, CDR2 FYNNEI. The J segment lost 2 bases and the V segment lost 2 bases, leaving 5 bases of the junction unmatched. CDR3 protein: CASSERTGGNTEAFF. The CDR3 DNA reads TGTGCCAGCAGTGAAAGGACAGGAGGAAACACTGAAGCTTTCTTT.

The chain couples TRBV7-2 to TRBJ2-3, with 10 bases fitting TRBD2. V trimming: 6 bases; J trimming: 2 bases; junction bases outside the gene matches: 8. Germline lookup yields CDR1 SGHTA and CDR2 FQGNSA. The CDR3 runs 16 residues. CDR3 nucleotide sequence: TGTGCCAGCAGACTGGGACTAGCGAGCTCCACAGATACGCAGTATTTT. Its translation: CASRLGLASSTDTQYF.

The chain is built from TRBV28 and TRBJ2-2, with D unclear. The V gene lost 2 bases and the J gene lost 6 bases, with 7 bases spanning the gap. The CDR3 length is 13 residues. Germline V gene sequence: CDR1 MDHEN, CDR2 SYDVKM. The CDR3 sequence is CASSLRVSGELFF. The CDR3 DNA sequence: TGTGCCAGCAGTTTAAGAGTATCCGGGGAGCTGTTTTTT.

The chain combines TRBV19 with TRBJ1-2; a weak D match, TRBD1 (5 bases). Germline CDR1 reads LNHDA; CDR2 reads SQIVND (reference sequence). V lost 4 bases, J lost 8 bases, and 14 bases lay in between. The CDR3 totals 13 residues. CDR3 DNA: TGTGCCAGTAGTAGTTCAGGGTTGGGCGGCTACACCTTC. Protein sequence: CASSSSGLGGYTF.

This chain connects TRBV9 to TRBJ1-1, with D uncertain. CDR3 length: 14 amino acids. V shed 4 bases and J shed 4 bases, with 14 bases lying between them. Germline loops: CDR1 SGDLS, CDR2 YYNGEE. DNA of the CDR3: TGTGCCAGCAGCTCCTATCCCGAGGGCACTGAAGCTTTCTTT. It translates to CASSSYPEGTEAFF.

CDR3 region: CASSQGLARQGGDTQYF. Written as DNA, the CDR3 is TGTGCCAGCAGCCAAGGGTTAGCTCGACAGGGGGGAGATACGCAGTATTTT. The rearrangement uses TRBV3-1 (or the pseudogene TRBV3-2) and TRBJ2-3; 9 nucleotides match TRBD1. CDR1 is LGHDT and CDR2 is YNNKEL in the germline V gene (reference sequence). Germline trimming cut 1 base from V and 5 bases from J; bases unmatched to any gene: 10. CDR3 length: 17 residues.

The J gene is TRBJ2-1, the V gene TRBV10-3; D call uncertain. Germline V gene data show CDR1 as ENHRY and CDR2 as SYGVKD. Trimming cost V 3 bases and J 8 bases, with 5 bases left between them. This CDR3 is built from 11 residues. CDR3 residues: CAISDGDEQFF. Here the CDR3 DNA reads TGTGCCATCAGTGATGGAGATGAGCAGTTCTTC.

This sequence joins TRBV5-4 and TRBJ2-7; TRBD1 agrees at 7 bases. Germline CDR1 SGHNT, CDR2 YYREEE (reference sequence). CDR3 size: 14 residues. J was trimmed by 2 bases and V by 0 bases; bases with no gene match: 2. In nucleotides, the CDR3 is TGTGCCAGCAGCTTGGGACAGGGCCCCTACGAGCAGTACTTC. It is translated as CASSLGQGPYEQYF.

V gene TRBV24-1 combines with J gene TRBJ2-2; D is unresolved. Trimming cost V 5 bases and J 0 bases, with 6 bases left between them. The CDR3 contains 14 residues. Germline assignment: CDR1 KGHDR and CDR2 SFDVKD. The CDR3 DNA follows: TGTGCCACCAGTGGCAGTTCGAACACCGGGGAGCTGTTTTTT. Protein product: CATSGSSNTGELFF.

The chain combines TRBV4-1 with TRBJ2-5, with TRBD2 matching 9 bases. Germline lookup yields CDR1 MGHRA and CDR2 YSYEKL. The V segment lost 1 base and the J segment 2 bases; nucleotides outside the gene matches: 8. CDR3 length: 17 amino acids. This chain's CDR3 is CASSQAQGLAGQETQYF. The CDR3 nucleotides are TGCGCCAGCAGCCAAGCCCAGGGACTAGCAGGGCAAGAGACCCAGTACTTC.